The 24 T cell receptor beta chains below were found in one sample sequenced in a study of cytomegalovirus exposure and HLA in healthy donors. Primers for the PCR totalled 60 Vbeta and 13 Jbeta. Produced via immunoSEQ multiplex PCR; TCRdb's table is partial and in-frame only. The sample has approximately 160,000 clones; 65% to 80% are singletons. Sample: PBMCs. These TCRs come from a woman aged 40 to 50 in good health and CMV-seropositive.

The chain couples TRBV30 to TRBJ1-1, with 7 positions matching TRBD1. Germline values: CDR1 GTSNPN, CDR2 SVGIG (reference sequence). CDR3 length: 13 residues. V trimming: 3 bases; J trimming: 10 bases; junction bases outside the gene matches: 11. CDR3 amino acids: CAWRDYGTESAFF. In DNA form, the CDR3 reads TGTGCCTGGAGAGACTACGGGACAGAGTCAGCTTTCTTT.

The chain links TRBV2 to TRBJ1-5, with D unclear. Trimming shortened V by 6 bases and J by 6 bases, and 18 bases separated the two germline ends. CDR1 and CDR2 (germline): SNHLY, FYNNEI. This CDR3 is built from 15 residues. In nucleotides, the CDR3 is TGTGCCAGCAGCTACGGCCGGGGAATTAGTCAGCCCCAGCATTTT. Residues: CASSYGRGISQPQHF.

This clone was seen a handful of times. This chain links TRBV7-2 with TRBJ1-2, with a possible D match to TRBD1 (6 bases). V lost 1 base to trimming and J lost 0 bases, with 18 bases between them. CDR3 length equals 18 residues. Germline lookup yields CDR1 SGHTA and CDR2 FQGNSA. The CDR3 sequence is CASSLGGGHLLANYGYTF. The CDR3 nucleotides are TGTGCCAGCAGCTTAGGGGGGGGACACTTACTAGCTAACTATGGCTACACCTTC. Together with reference TRBV7-2 and TRBJ1-2, the CDR3 gives the full variable domain: GAGVSQSPSNKVTEKGKDVELRCDPISGHTALYWYRQSLGQGLEFLIYFQGNSAPDKSGLPSDRFSAERTGGSVSTLTIQRTQQEDSAVYLCASSLGGGHLLANYGYTFGSGTRLTVV.

This sequence joins TRBV7-2 and TRBJ1-4, with 9 bases aligning to TRBD1. CDR3 length: 14 amino acids. Germline lookup yields CDR1 SGHTA and CDR2 FQGNSA. The junction had 5 bases not matched to a gene; V was cut back by 5 bases and J by 7 bases. CDR3 region: CASSNPGQGEKLFF. CDR3 DNA: TGTGCCAGCAGCAACCCGGGACAGGGTGAAAAACTGTTTTTT.

This chain links TRBV7-2 with TRBJ2-7; D is possibly TRBD1 (5 bases). The germline CDR1 and CDR2 sequences are SGHTA and FQGNSA. Trimming removed 1 base at V and 4 bases at J, with 14 bases between. The CDR3 is made up of 15 amino acids. This CDR3 reads CASSLGRGSSYEQYF. The CDR3 DNA is TGTGCCAGCAGCTTAGGTAGGGGATCCTCATACGAGCAGTACTTC. Full variable domain (remainder filled in from reference TRBV7-2 and TRBJ2-7): GAGVSQSPSNKVTEKGKDVELRCDPISGHTALYWYRQSLGQGLEFLIYFQGNSAPDKSGLPSDRFSAERTGGSVSTLTIQRTQQEDSAVYLCASSLGRGSSYEQYFGPGTRLTVT.

The chain couples TRBV18 to TRBJ2-1; D is perhaps TRBD2 (5 bases). There are 12 residues in the CDR3. Looked up from germline, CDR1 is KGHSH and CDR2 is LQKENI. V shed 1 base and J shed 9 bases, with 7 bases lying between them. CDR3 protein: CASSPLGSEQFF. The CDR3 DNA reads TGTGCCAGCTCACCACTAGGGAGTGAGCAGTTCTTC.

V gene TRBV30 combines with J gene TRBJ2-1; TRBD2 aligns across 7 bases. This CDR3 is built from 14 residues. The germline gives CDR1 GTSNPN, CDR2 SVGIG (reference sequence). Trimming at V came to 0 bases and at J to 3 bases, leaving 2 bases not matched to a gene. The CDR3 bases are TGTGCCTGGAGTGTGGGGGGGGGCTACAATGAGCAGTTCTTC. Translation: CAWSVGGGYNEQFF.

This clone occurred a few times. The gene calls are TRBV6-6 and TRBJ2-7; tentative D call: TRBD1 (6 bases). Trimming removed 6 bases from V and 4 bases from J, with 10 bases in between. The CDR3 has 12 residues. CDR1 is MNHNY and CDR2 is SVGAGI in the germline V gene (reference sequence). Here the CDR3 reads CASSGQMYEQYF. In DNA form, the CDR3 reads TGTGCCAGCAGCGGACAGATGTACGAGCAGTACTTC.

The DNA for the CDR3 is TGTGCCAGCAGAAGCGGGGGTAAAGAGACCCAGTACTTC. It encodes CASRSGGKETQYF. The chain has TRBV6-6 and TRBJ2-5, with 8 bases that match TRBD2. V lost 6 bases, J lost 3 bases, and 3 bases stayed unmatched. The CDR3 runs 13 residues. Germline CDR1 and CDR2: MNHNY and SVGAGI (reference sequence).

This rearrangement joins TRBV19 to TRBJ1-5; TRBD1 matches 8 bases. Germline V gene lookup returns CDR1 LNHDA and CDR2 SQIVND (reference sequence). CDR3 length: 17 amino acids. With V trimmed by 0 bases and J by 2 bases, 6 bases remained unmatched. The CDR3 sequence: CASSIDTGGGGNQPQHF. In DNA, the CDR3 is TGTGCCAGTAGTATAGATACAGGGGGAGGAGGCAATCAGCCCCAGCATTTT.

This sequence joins TRBV29-1 and TRBJ1-1; 7 bases are a match to TRBD1. The V segment lost 6 bases and the J segment 11 bases; nucleotides outside the gene matches: 12. This CDR3 contains 12 residues. CDR1 SQVTM and CDR2 ANQGSEA come from the germline V gene. The CDR3 coding sequence is TGCAGCGTAGAGGTTCCGGGACAGCGGGCTTTCTTT. It yields the protein CSVEVPGQRAFF.

The chain combines TRBV11-2 with TRBJ2-1; D may be TRBD2 (5 bases). Per the germline V gene, CDR1 is SGHAT and CDR2 is FQNNGV. This CDR3 contains 14 residues. Trimming shortened V by 5 bases and J by 15 bases, and 23 bases separated the two germline ends. The CDR3 sequence is CASSDHTTGTRSFF. The CDR3 DNA reads as TGTGCCAGCAGCGATCATACCACCGGAACTAGGTCGTTCTTC.

V gene TRBV28 combines with J gene TRBJ1-2; the D gene is possibly TRBD1 (5 bases). V lost 4 bases to trimming and J lost 4 bases, with 16 bases between them. Germline CDR1 and CDR2: MDHEN and SYDVKM. The CDR3 has 15 amino acids. The CDR3 reads CASSSTGVVSYGYTF. CDR3 nucleotides: TGTGCCAGCAGTTCTACGGGGGTAGTAAGCTATGGCTACACCTTC.

This clone showed up just once. The rearrangement joins TRBV28 to TRBJ2-3; TRBD1 matches at 9 bases. The J segment lost 6 bases and the V segment lost 8 bases, leaving 12 bases of the junction unmatched. The CDR3 is 15 residues long. Germline V CDR1 and CDR2: MDHEN, SYDVKM. The CDR3 loop is CASLRPGQGVDTQYF. DNA of the CDR3: TGTGCCAGCCTGAGACCGGGACAGGGTGTGGATACGCAGTATTTT.

This sequence joins TRBV7-9 and TRBJ1-5; D remains ambiguous. The V end lost 5 bases, the J end lost 1 base, and 9 bases lay between the germline ends. CDR3 length: 14 residues. Germline V gives CDR1 SEHNR, CDR2 FQNEAQ (reference sequence). The CDR3 loop reads CASSPHSSNQPQHF. The CDR3 coding sequence is TGTGCCAGCAGCCCCCACAGCAGCAATCAGCCCCAGCATTTT.

Turning to this clone: Sequence at one end of the junction differs from germline and may be a read error. The V and J genes are TRBV7-7 and TRBJ1-6; 9 nucleotides match TRBD1. The CDR3 covers 13 residues. Germline CDR1 and CDR2: SSHAT and FNYEAQ (reference sequence). The CDR3 spells CASSRDRVSPLHF. CDR3 coding DNA: TGTGCTAGCAGCCGGGACAGGGTCTCACCCCTCCACTTT.

The rearrangement joins TRBV2 to TRBJ2-3; 7 nucleotides line up with TRBD2. This CDR3 has 14 residues. Per the germline V gene, CDR1 is SNHLY and CDR2 is FYNNEI. The junction had 9 bases not matched to a gene; V was cut back by 10 bases and J by 2 bases. The CDR3 is CAIRREGTTDTQYF. CDR3 coding DNA: TGTGCCATCCGGAGGGAGGGAACCACAGATACGCAGTATTTT. Full variable domain (remainder filled in from reference TRBV2 and TRBJ2-3): EPEVTQTPSHQVTQMGQEVILRCVPISNHLYFYWYRQILGQKVEFLVSFYNNEISEKSEIFDDQFSVERPDGSNFTLKIRSTKLEDSAMYFCAIRREGTTDTQYFGPGTRLTVL.

This clone was picked up a small number of times. This chain connects TRBV9 to TRBJ2-1, with 10 nucleotides matching TRBD2. The V and J ends lost 2 bases and 1 base, in that order; junction bases with no gene match: 3. The CDR3 extends over 16 amino acids. Per germline, CDR1 SGDLS and CDR2 YYNGEE. The CDR3 DNA reads TGTGCCAGCAGCGTCACTAGCGGGGAGTCCTACAATGAGCAGTTCTTC. It encodes CASSVTSGESYNEQFF.

V usage is TRBV5-1 and J usage is TRBJ2-7, with 10 bases lining up with TRBD1. Germline trimming cut 6 bases from V and 4 bases from J; bases unmatched to any gene: 7. Germline CDR1 is SGHRS and CDR2 is YFSETQ. This CDR3 contains 14 residues. The CDR3, as DNA: TGCGCCAGCACTCGGGACAGGGGCCCATACGAGCAGTACTTC. It specifies CASTRDRGPYEQYF.

This clone was picked up many times. The chain recombines TRBV10-3 with TRBJ2-5; 7 bases align to TRBD2. This CDR3 has 12 amino acids. The V and J ends lost 11 bases and 5 bases, in that order; junction bases with no gene match: 8. Per germline, CDR1 ENHRY and CDR2 SYGVKD. The CDR3 sequence: CASQRGDETQYF. The DNA for the CDR3 is TGTGCCTCCCAGCGGGGTGATGAGACCCAGTACTTC.

The V gene is TRBV7-3, the J gene TRBJ1-6; 12 nucleotides match TRBD1. This CDR3 is 16 amino acids long. CDR1 is SGHTA, CDR2 FQGTGA, per germline. V trimming: 1 base; J trimming: 7 bases; junction bases outside the gene matches: 2. The CDR3 here is CASSLMGQGANSPLHF. CDR3 sequence (DNA): TGTGCCAGCAGCTTAATGGGACAGGGGGCGAATTCACCCCTCCACTTT.

The rearrangement links TRBV4-2 to TRBJ2-7, with 7 bases fitting TRBD2. This CDR3 region has 17 residues. Germline loops: CDR1 LGHNA, CDR2 YNFKEQ. The V gene end was trimmed by 0 bases and the J gene end by 3 bases; junction bases not matched to a gene: 11. The CDR3 loop reads CASSQDTSATFFYEQYF. For the CDR3, the DNA is TGTGCCAGCAGCCAAGATACTAGCGCCACCTTTTTCTACGAGCAGTACTTC.

The gene calls are TRBV9 and TRBJ2-3; D is undetermined. Trimming shortened V by 2 bases and J by 2 bases, and 9 bases separated the two germline ends. Germline CDR1 SGDLS, CDR2 YYNGEE. This CDR3 contains 14 residues. CDR3 residues: CASSVGQVTDTQYF. The DNA of the CDR3 is TGTGCCAGCAGCGTTGGTCAGGTCACAGATACGCAGTATTTT.

J is TRBJ1-1 and V is TRBV6-1; TRBD1 is a possible D gene (6 bases). Trimming cost V 8 bases and J 1 base, with 17 bases left between them. Germline values: CDR1 MNHNS, CDR2 SASEGT. The CDR3 is 15 amino acids. The CDR3, as DNA: TGTGCCAGCCGCAAACCGGGACAAACGAACACTGAAGCTTTCTTT. This encodes CASRKPGQTNTEAFF.